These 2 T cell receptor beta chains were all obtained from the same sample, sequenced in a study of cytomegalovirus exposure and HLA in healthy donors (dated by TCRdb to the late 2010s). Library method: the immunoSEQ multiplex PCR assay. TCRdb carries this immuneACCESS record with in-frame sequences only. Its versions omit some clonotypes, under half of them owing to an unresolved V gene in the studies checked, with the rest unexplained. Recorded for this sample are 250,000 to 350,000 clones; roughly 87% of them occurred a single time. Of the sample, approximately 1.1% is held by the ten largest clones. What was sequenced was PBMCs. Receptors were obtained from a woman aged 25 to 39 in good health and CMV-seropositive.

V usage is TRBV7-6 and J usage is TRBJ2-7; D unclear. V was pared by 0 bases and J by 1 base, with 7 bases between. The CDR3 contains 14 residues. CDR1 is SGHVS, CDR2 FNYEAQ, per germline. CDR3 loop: CASSLAPVSYEQYF. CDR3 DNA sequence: TGTGCCAGCAGCTTAGCCCCAGTGTCCTACGAGCAGTACTTC.

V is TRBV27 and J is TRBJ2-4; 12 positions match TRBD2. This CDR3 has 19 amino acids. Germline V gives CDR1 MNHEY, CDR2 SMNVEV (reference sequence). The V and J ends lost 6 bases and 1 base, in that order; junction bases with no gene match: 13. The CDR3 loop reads CASSLRLAGDLGAKNIQYF. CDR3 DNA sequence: TGTGCCAGCAGCTTACGACTAGCGGGAGATCTCGGGGCCAAAAACATTCAGTACTTC.